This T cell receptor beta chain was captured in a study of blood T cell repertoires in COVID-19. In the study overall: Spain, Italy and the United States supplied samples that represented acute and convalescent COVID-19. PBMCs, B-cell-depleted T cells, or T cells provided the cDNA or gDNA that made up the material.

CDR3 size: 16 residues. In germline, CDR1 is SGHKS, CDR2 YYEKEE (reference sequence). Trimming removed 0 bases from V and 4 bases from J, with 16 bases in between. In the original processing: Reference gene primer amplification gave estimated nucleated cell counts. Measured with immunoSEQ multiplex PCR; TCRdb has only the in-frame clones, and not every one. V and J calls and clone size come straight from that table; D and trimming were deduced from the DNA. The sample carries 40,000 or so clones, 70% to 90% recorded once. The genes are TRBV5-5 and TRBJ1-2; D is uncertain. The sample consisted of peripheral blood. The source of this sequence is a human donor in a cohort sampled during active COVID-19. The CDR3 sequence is CASSLAGVGDGYGYTF. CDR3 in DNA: TGTGCCAGCAGCTTGGCAGGTGTGGGTGACGGCTATGGCTACACCTTC.